The TCR beta chain under discussion was sequenced for a study of vaccination and CD4 T cells after COVID-19. The treatment here: roughly 11-day PBMC culture with coronavirus spike peptide pools or control peptides (ViraFEST assay). Germline lookup yields CDR1 DFQATT and CDR2 SNEGSKA (reference sequence). The CDR3 has 13 residues. V lost 0 bases and J lost 8, with 10 bases in between. Oncomine TCR Beta short-read sequencing was applied to DNA from cultured CD4+ T cells. TCRdb called the PCR reads again in MiXCR, with one record for every CDR3 protein. The sample lists 15,000 or so distinct CDR3 sequences; roughly 50% were seen once. About this clonotype itself: The target antigen is unknown.

The clonotype originates from a human donor who had recovered from COVID-19. Sequences were obtained from CD4+ T cells from blood, cultured in vitro. This chain joins TRBV20-1 and TRBJ1-4; no clear D. The chain's CDR3 is CSARDQDLEKLFF. The CDR3 DNA reads as TGCAGTGCTAGAGATCAGGACCTCGAAAAACTGTTTTTT.